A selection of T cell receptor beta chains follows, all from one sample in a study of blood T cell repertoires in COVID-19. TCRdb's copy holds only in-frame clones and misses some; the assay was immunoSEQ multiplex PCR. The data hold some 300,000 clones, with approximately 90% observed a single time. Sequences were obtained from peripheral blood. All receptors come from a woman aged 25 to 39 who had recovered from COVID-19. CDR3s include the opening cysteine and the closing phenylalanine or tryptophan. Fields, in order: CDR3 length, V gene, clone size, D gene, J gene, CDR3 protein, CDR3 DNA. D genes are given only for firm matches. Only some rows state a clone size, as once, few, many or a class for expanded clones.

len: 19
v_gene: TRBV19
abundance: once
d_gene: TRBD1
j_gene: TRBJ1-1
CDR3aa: CASSIEGQRGGKRHTEAFF
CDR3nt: TGTGCCAGTAGTATAGAGGGACAGCGGGGGGGGAAGCGACACACTGAAGCTTTCTTT

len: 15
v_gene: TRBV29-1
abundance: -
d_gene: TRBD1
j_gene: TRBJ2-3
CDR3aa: CSVGGTGSLTDTQYF
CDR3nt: TGCAGCGTTGGAGGGACAGGGAGCCTCACAGATACGCAGTATTTT

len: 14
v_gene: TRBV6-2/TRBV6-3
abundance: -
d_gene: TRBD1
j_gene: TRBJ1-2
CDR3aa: CASSYPGQEIGYTF
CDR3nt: TGTGCCAGCAGTTACCCCGGACAGGAAATCGGCTACACCTTC

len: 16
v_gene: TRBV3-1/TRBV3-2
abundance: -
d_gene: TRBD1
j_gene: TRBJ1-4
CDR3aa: CASSQDFGTGDEKLFF
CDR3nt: TGTGCCAGCAGCCAAGATTTCGGGACAGGGGATGAAAAACTGTTTTTT

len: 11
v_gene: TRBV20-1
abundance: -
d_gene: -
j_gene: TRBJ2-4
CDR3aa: CSARSRDIQYF
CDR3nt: TGCAGTGCTAGATCCCGGGACATTCAGTACTTC

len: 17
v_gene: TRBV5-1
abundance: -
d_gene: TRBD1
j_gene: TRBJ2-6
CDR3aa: CASSSGRGPSGANVLTF
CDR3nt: TGCGCCAGCAGCTCCGGCAGGGGGCCTTCTGGGGCCAACGTCCTGACTTTC

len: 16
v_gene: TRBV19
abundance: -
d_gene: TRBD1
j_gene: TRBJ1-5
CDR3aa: CATSDRGSYSNQPQHF
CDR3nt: TGTGCCACCAGCGACAGGGGGTCCTATAGCAATCAGCCCCAGCATTTT

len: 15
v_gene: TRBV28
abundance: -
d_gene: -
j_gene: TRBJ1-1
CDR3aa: CASSLKLQGNTEAFF
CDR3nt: TGTGCCAGCAGTTTAAAACTACAGGGGAACACTGAAGCTTTCTTT

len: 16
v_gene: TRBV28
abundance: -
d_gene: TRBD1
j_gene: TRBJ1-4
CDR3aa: CASRDPGTGTSEKLFF
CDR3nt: TGTGCCAGCAGAGACCCCGGGACAGGGACGAGTGAAAAACTGTTTTTT

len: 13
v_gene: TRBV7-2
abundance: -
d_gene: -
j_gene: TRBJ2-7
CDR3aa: CASSTSSSYEQYF
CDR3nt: TGTGCCAGCAGCACTTCGAGCTCCTACGAGCAGTACTTC

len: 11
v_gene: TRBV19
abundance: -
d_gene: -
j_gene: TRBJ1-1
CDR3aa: CASKRNTEAFF
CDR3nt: TGTGCCAGTAAGAGGAACACTGAAGCTTTCTTT

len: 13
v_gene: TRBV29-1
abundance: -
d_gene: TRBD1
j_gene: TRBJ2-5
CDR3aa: CSVTGQAKETQYF
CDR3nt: TGCAGCGTTACGGGACAGGCGAAAGAGACCCAGTACTTC

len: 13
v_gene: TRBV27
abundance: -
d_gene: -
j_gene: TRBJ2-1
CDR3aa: CASSMGHYNEQFF
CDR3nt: TGTGCCAGCAGTATGGGACACTACAATGAGCAGTTCTTC

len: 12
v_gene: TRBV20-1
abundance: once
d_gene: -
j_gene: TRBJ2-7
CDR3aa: CSASAGFNEQYF
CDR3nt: TGCAGTGCTAGTGCAGGTTTCAACGAGCAGTACTTC

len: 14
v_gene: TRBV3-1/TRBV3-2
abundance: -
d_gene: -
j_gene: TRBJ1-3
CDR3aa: CASSLTGSGNTIYF
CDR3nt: TGTGCCAGCAGCCTGACAGGCTCTGGAAACACCATATATTTT

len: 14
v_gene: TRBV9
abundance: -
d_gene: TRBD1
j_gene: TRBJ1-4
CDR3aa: CASGSGTGAEKLFF
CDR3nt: TGTGCCAGCGGCTCCGGGACAGGGGCTGAAAAACTGTTTTTT